This passage covers 9 T cell receptor beta chains from one sample sequenced in a study of neurological immune-mediated disorders. TCRdb recomputed calls from the 5' RACE reads with MiXCR, one row per CDR3 protein. The table lists tens of thousands of distinct CDR3 sequences, around 5% of them singletons. The specimen was PBMCs. Every receptor here comes from a woman aged 45-65 years with multiple sclerosis.

This clonotype was seen at least ten times. The chain uses TRBV20-1 and TRBJ2-1, with a possible D match to TRBD2 (5 bases). The germline V and J ends were trimmed by 2 bases and 10 bases, with 18 bases remaining between them. CDR3 length: 14 amino acids. In germline, CDR1 is DFQATT, CDR2 SNEGSKA (reference sequence). The CDR3 sequence is CSARQATTLGEQFF. The CDR3 DNA reads as TGCAGTGCTAGACAGGCGACTACTTTGGGGGAGCAGTTCTTC.

In this sample, this clonotype turned up many times. The chain carries TRBV20-1 and TRBJ1-2; no clear D. The germline CDR1 and CDR2 sequences are DFQATT and SNEGSKA (reference sequence). This CDR3 contains 13 residues. V lost 5 bases, J lost 2 bases, and 12 bases lay in between. CDR3 bases: TGCAGTGCTCAAGGACCGGGGAACTATGGCTACACCTTC. Amino acid sequence: CSAQGPGNYGYTF.

This clonotype was seen many times. V is TRBV24-1 and J is TRBJ2-3; TRBD2 matches at 13 bases. Germline V CDR1 and CDR2: KGHDR, SFDVKD. CDR3 length equals 17 residues. V was clipped by 4 bases and J by 2 bases; unmatched bases: 5. CDR3 sequence: CATSDRGTSGNTDTQYF. The CDR3 DNA reads TGTGCCACCAGTGACCGTGGGACTAGCGGGAACACAGATACGCAGTATTTT.

This clonotype was counted ten times or more. The V gene is TRBV14, the J gene TRBJ2-1; D ambiguous. The length of the CDR3 is 16 residues. Germline CDR1 reads SGHDN; CDR2 reads FVKESK. Trimming removed 0 bases from V and 4 bases from J, with 13 bases in between. CDR3 protein: CASSQDRATLYNEQFF. For the CDR3, the DNA is TGTGCCAGCAGCCAAGATCGGGCGACTCTTTACAATGAGCAGTTCTTC.

V gene TRBV6-4 combines with J gene TRBJ2-3; possible D gene TRBD2, 6 bases. Germline V CDR1 and CDR2: MRHNA, SNTAGT. The V and J ends lost 6 bases and 3 bases respectively, with 13 bases between them. The length of the CDR3 is 14 residues. CDR3 in DNA: TGTGCCAGCAGCCCACGGGGAGGAACAGATACGCAGTATTTT. It encodes CASSPRGGTDTQYF.

This clonotype was counted ten times or more. The gene calls are TRBV12-3 or TRBV12-4 and TRBJ2-5; D may be TRBD1 (6 bases). V was cut by 6 bases and J by 5 bases, with 16 bases left in between. There are 14 residues in the CDR3. CDR3: CASSANRDIETQYF. The CDR3 DNA reads as TGTGCCAGCAGCGCAAACAGGGATATTGAGACCCAGTACTTC.

The sample holds many counts of this clonotype. The chain recombines TRBV12-3 or TRBV12-4 with TRBJ1-4; maybe TRBD1 (6 bases). This CDR3 comprises 13 residues. V lost 4 bases, J lost 7 bases, and 10 bases lay in between. The CDR3: CASSWTATEKLFF. The CDR3 DNA reads as TGTGCCAGCAGTTGGACAGCGACTGAAAAACTGTTTTTT.

This clonotype has just a few counts. One base away lies a much larger clone, so this may be a sequencing read error. V gene TRBV20-1 combines with J gene TRBJ1-2; D ambiguous. This CDR3 region has 11 residues. Germline V lookup: CDR1 DFQATT, CDR2 SNEGSKA (reference sequence). The chain's CDR3 is CSVPLNYCYTF. Written as DNA, the CDR3 is TGCAGTGTACCACTTAACTATTGCTACACCTTC.

This clonotype was counted many times. The chain carries TRBV9 and TRBJ2-3, with TRBD2 matching 8 bases. Looked up from germline, CDR1 is SGDLS and CDR2 is YYNGEE. After removal of 1 base from V and 1 base from J, the junction contained 2 bases not matched to a gene. The length of the CDR3 is 15 residues. This CDR3 is CASSVWRGGTDTQYF. CDR3 coding DNA: TGTGCCAGCAGCGTATGGCGGGGGGGCACAGATACGCAGTATTTT.